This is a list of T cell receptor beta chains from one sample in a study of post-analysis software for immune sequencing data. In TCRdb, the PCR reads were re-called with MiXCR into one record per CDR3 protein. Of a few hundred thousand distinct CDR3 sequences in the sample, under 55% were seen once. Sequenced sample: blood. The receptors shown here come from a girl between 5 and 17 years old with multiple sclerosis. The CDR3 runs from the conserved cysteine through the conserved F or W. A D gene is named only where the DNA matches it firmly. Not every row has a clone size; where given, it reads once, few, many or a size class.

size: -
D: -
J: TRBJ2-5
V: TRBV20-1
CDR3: CSARPLLGETQYF
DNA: TGCAGTGCTAGACCCCTTTTGGGGGAGACCCAGTACTTC

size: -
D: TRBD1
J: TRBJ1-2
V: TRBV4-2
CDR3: CASSAGTGGYGYTF
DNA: TGTGCCAGCAGCGCCGGGACAGGGGGCTATGGCTACACCTTC

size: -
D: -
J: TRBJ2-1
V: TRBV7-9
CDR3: CAGWDFRSNEQFF
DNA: TGTGCGGGGTGGGACTTTCGATCCAATGAGCAGTTCTTC

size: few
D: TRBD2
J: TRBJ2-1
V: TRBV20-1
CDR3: CSAPNSIAGYINNEQFF
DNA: TGCAGTGCTCCTAACTCTATAGCGGGATATATCAACAATGAGCAGTTCTTC

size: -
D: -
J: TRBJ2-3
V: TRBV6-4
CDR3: CASKGSADTQYF
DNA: TGTGCCAGCAAAGGGTCTGCAGATACGCAGTATTTT

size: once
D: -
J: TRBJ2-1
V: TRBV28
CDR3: CASSPEGRRRYNEQFF
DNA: TGTGCCAGCAGTCCCGAGGGCCGACGGAGGTACAATGAGCAGTTCTTC

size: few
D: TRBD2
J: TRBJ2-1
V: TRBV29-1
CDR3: CSVEGGGSYNEQFF
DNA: TGCAGCGTTGAAGGGGGGGGCTCCTACAATGAGCAGTTCTTC

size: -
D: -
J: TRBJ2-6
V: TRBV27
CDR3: CACSFGRAGANVLTF
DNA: TGTGCCTGCAGTTTTGGCAGGGCTGGGGCCAACGTCCTGACTTTC

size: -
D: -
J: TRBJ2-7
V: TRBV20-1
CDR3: CSARAGAGVHEQYF
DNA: TGCAGTGCTAGAGCGGGGGCGGGAGTGCACGAGCAGTACTTC

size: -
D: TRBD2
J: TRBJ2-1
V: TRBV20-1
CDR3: CSARGTSGIDEQFF
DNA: TGCAGTGCCCGAGGGACTAGCGGGATAGATGAGCAGTTCTTC

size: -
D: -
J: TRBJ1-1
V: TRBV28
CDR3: CASSFRANTEAFF
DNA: TGTGCCAGCAGTTTTAGAGCGAACACTGAAGCTTTCTTT

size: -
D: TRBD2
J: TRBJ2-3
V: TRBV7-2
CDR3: CASSLERSGSHTQYF
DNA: TGTGCCAGCAGCTTAGAGAGAAGCGGGAGCCATACGCAGTATTTT

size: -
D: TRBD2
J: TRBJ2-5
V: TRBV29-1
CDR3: CSVIKGTSERVLGQETQYF
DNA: TGCAGCGTCATTAAAGGGACTAGCGAGAGAGTGTTGGGACAAGAGACCCAGTACTTC

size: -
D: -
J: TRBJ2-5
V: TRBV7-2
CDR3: CASSPQEGGLTRYF
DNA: TGTGCCAGCAGCCCTCAGGAGGGCGGGTTGACCCGGTACTTC

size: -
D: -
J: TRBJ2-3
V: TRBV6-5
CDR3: CACSYTGTSTDTQYF
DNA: TGTGCCTGCAGTTACACCGGGACTAGCACAGATACGCAGTATTTT

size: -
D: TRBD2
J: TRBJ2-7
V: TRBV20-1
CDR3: CSVRTSGSTYNEQYF
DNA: TGCAGTGTAAGGACTAGCGGGAGTACCTACAATGAGCAGTACTTC

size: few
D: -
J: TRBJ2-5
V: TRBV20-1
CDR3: CSASLGWQETQYF
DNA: TGCAGTGCTAGTCTGGGGTGGCAAGAGACCCAGTACTTC

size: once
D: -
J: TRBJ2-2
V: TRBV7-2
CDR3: CASSPQAGWSTGELFF
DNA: TGTGCCAGCAGCCCCCAGGCAGGGTGGAGCACCGGGGAGCTGTTTTTT

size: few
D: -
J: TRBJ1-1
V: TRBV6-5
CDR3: CASSYSGLNTEAFF
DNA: TGTGCCAGCAGTTACTCGGGCCTAAACACTGAAGCTTTCTTT

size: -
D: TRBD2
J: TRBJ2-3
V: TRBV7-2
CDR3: CASSLPLAGVADTQYF
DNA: TGTGCCAGCAGCCTACCACTAGCGGGAGTTGCAGATACGCAGTATTTT

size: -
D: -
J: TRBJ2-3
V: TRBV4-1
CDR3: CASSHRGGEGPSTDTQYF
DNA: TGCGCCAGCAGCCACCGTGGAGGAGAGGGCCCAAGCACAGATACGCAGTATTTT

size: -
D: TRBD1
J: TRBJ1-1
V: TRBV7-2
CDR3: CASRSDRGFTEAFF
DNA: TGTGCCAGCAGGTCGGACAGGGGGTTCACTGAAGCTTTCTTT

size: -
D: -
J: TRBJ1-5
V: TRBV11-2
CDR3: CASNRLQPQHF
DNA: TGTGCCAGCAACAGACTTCAGCCCCAGCATTTT

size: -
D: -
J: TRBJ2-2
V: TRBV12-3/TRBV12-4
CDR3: CASSLDFGASNTGELFF
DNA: TGTGCCAGCAGTTTAGACTTCGGGGCTTCGAACACCGGGGAGCTGTTTTTT

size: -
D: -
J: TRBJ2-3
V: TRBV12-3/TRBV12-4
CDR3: CASRTPHLLDTQYF
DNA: TGTGCCAGCAGGACCCCACACCTTCTCGACACGCAGTATTTT

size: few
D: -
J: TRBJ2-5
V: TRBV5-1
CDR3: CASQLRGQETQYF
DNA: TGCGCCAGCCAACTAAGGGGACAAGAGACCCAGTACTTC

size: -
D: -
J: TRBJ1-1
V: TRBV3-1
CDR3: CASSQSGTIKEAFF
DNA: TGTGCCAGCAGCCAATCCGGGACAATTAAAGAAGCTTTCTTT

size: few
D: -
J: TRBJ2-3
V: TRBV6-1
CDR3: CASSQPRDRPWSTDTQYF
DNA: TGTGCCAGCAGCCAACCCCGGGACCGCCCGTGGAGCACAGATACGCAGTATTTT

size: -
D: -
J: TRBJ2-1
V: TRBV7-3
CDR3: CASRPGGAGEQFF
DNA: TGTGCCAGCAGACCTGGGGGGGCTGGTGAGCAGTTCTTC

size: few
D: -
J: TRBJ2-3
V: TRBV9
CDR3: CASSGKDTQYF
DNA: TGTGCCAGCAGCGGGAAGGATACGCAGTATTTT

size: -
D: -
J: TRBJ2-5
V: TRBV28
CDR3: CAGTPDDSDAWDRYF
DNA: TGTGCCGGCACCCCGGATGACAGTGACGCTTGGGACCGGTACTTC

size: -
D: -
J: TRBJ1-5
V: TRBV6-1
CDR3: CASRGRFDGNQPQHF
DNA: TGTGCCAGCAGGGGCCGCTTTGATGGGAATCAGCCCCAGCATTTT

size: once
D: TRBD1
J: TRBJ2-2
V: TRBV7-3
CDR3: CASSGTGGYVDTGELFF
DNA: TGTGCCAGCAGCGGTACAGGGGGCTACGTCGACACCGGGGAGCTGTTTTTT

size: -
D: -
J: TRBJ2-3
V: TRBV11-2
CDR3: CASSPRRTGMGTQYF
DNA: TGTGCCAGCAGCCCACGGCGGACTGGGATGGGTACGCAGTATTTT

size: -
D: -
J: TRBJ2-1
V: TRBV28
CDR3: CASSIVEAGREQFF
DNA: TGTGCCAGCAGTATTGTGGAGGCCGGGCGTGAGCAGTTCTTC

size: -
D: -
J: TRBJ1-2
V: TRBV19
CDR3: CASAEDRYGYTF
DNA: TGTGCCAGCGCGGAAGACAGATATGGCTACACCTTC

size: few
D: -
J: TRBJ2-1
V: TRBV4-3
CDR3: CASSQERTLNNEQFF
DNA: TGCGCCAGCAGCCAAGAGAGGACGCTAAACAATGAGCAGTTCTTC

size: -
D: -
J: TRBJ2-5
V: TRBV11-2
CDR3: CASSLVNEKETQYF
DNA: TGTGCCAGCAGCTTAGTGAATGAGAAAGAGACCCAGTACTTC

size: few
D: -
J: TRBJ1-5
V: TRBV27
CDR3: CASSLLSLDRNQPQHF
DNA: TGTGCCAGCAGCCTCCTCTCATTAGACCGTAATCAGCCCCAGCATTTT

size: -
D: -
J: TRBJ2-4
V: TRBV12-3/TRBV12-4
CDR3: CASNQCRGLSTDIQYF
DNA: TGTGCCAGCAACCAATGCAGGGGCTTGAGTACGGACATTCAGTACTTC

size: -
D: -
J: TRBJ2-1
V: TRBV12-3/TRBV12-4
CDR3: CASSSNLDYISYNEQFF
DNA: TGTGCCAGCAGTTCAAACCTGGACTACATCTCCTACAATGAGCAGTTCTTC

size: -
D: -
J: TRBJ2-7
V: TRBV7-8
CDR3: CASSPGTLAYEQYF
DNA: TGTGCCAGCAGCCCCGGGACTTTGGCCTACGAGCAGTACTTC

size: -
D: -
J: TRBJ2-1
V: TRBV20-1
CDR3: CSAPPGAPGYNEQFF
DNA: TGCAGTGCTCCACCGGGAGCCCCCGGTTACAATGAGCAGTTCTTC

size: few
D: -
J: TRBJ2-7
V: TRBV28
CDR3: CASSLGGGSPYEQYF
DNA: TGTGCCAGCAGTTTAGGCGGCGGGTCTCCCTACGAGCAGTACTTC

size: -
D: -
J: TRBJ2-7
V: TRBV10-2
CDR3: CASHDLGGEQYF
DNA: TGCGCCAGCCATGATCTAGGAGGCGAGCAGTACTTC

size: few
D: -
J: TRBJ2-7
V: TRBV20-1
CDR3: CSADQPGSPPYEQYF
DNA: TGCAGTGCTGACCAACCGGGATCCCCCCCATACGAGCAGTACTTC

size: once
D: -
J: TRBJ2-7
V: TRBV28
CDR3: CASSYRTSAYNEQYF
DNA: TGTGCCAGCAGTTACAGGACCTCAGCCTACAATGAGCAGTACTTC

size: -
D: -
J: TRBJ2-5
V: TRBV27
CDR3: CASSFSPGVIQETQYF
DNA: TGTGCCAGCAGTTTTTCACCTGGGGTAATCCAAGAGACCCAGTACTTC

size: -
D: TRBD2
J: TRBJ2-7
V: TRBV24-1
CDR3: CATSASGVAGGSYEQYF
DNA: TGTGCCACCAGTGCCTCGGGAGTCGCGGGAGGGTCCTACGAGCAGTACTTC

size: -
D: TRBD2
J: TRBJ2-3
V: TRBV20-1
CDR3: CSARATSGRALGTDTQYF
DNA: TGCAGTGCTAGGGCTACTAGCGGGAGGGCCCTCGGCACAGATACGCAGTATTTT

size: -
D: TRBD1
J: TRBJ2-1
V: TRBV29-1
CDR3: CSASGTGFLNEQFF
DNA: TGCAGCGCATCCGGGACAGGGTTTTTGAATGAGCAGTTCTTC

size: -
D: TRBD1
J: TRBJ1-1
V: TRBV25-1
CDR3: CANRTGIEAFF
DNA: TGTGCCAACAGGACAGGGATTGAAGCTTTCTTT